The 8 T cell receptor beta chains in this list originate from one sample, sequenced in a study of blood T cell repertoires in COVID-19. Assay: immunoSEQ multiplex PCR; the TCRdb copy retains only in-frame clones and omits some. The table records under 250,000 clones, over 70% of them present only once. Sequencing was done on a sample of peripheral blood. The receptors here all came from a man aged 45-60 years with active or convalescent COVID-19.

The CDR3 nucleotides are TGTGCCAGCAGAGCCGGGACAGGAAATTCACCCCTCCACTTT. Translated, it gives CASRAGTGNSPLHF. The V gene is TRBV6-4, the J gene TRBJ1-6; 8 bases fit TRBD1. Germline V gene lookup returns CDR1 MRHNA and CDR2 SNTAGT. The CDR3 is 14 residues long. V shed 6 bases, J shed 7 bases, and the junction held 5 bases outside the gene matches.

The gene calls are TRBV19 and TRBJ1-1, with TRBD1 identical over 7 bases. Germline CDR1 LNHDA, CDR2 SQIVND (reference sequence). V shed 5 bases, J shed 1 base, and the junction held 4 bases outside the gene matches. CDR3 length: 14 amino acids. CDR3 nucleotides: TGTGCCAGTAGTGGAAACAGGGGGAACACTGAAGCTTTCTTT. Protein: CASSGNRGNTEAFF.

V and J are TRBV12-3 or TRBV12-4 and TRBJ2-1; no definite D call. V lost 5 bases and J lost 5, with 7 bases in between. The CDR3 consists of 12 residues. CDR3 loop: CASSPNNNEQFF. CDR3 coding DNA: TGTGCCAGCAGTCCTAATAACAATGAGCAGTTCTTC.

CDR3 in amino acids: CASSFGPSGRGDEQFF. The CDR3 coding sequence is TGTGCCAGCAGCTTCGGCCCTAGCGGGAGGGGCGATGAGCAGTTCTTC. The chain uses TRBV5-6 and TRBJ2-1; 12 nucleotides line up with TRBD2. This CDR3 is 16 amino acids long. V lost 2 bases and J lost 8; bases outside the gene matches: 8. Per germline, CDR1 SGHDT and CDR2 YYEEEE.

The chain couples TRBV19 to TRBJ1-2; D remains ambiguous. Germline assignment: CDR1 LNHDA and CDR2 SQIVND (reference sequence). Deletions cut 0 bases from V and 3 bases from J, with 5 bases between. The CDR3 sequence is 13 residues long. The CDR3 nucleotides read TGTGCCAGTAGTATAGACATCCACTATGGCTACACCTTC. Encoded protein: CASSIDIHYGYTF.

This clone was seen more than once but under ten times. The chain employs TRBV19 and TRBJ2-7; TRBD2 might be the D (6 bases). Trimming took off 3 bases at V and 6 bases at J, with 18 bases between the two ends. The CDR3 is 15 residues long. Germline CDR1 LNHDA, CDR2 SQIVND (reference sequence). The CDR3 loop is CASSIGRVGGSEQYF. CDR3 DNA: TGTGCCAGTAGTATCGGAAGGGTCGGAGGGAGCGAGCAGTACTTC. The full variable domain, rest sourced from reference TRBV19 and TRBJ2-7, is DGGITQSPKYLFRKEGQNVTLSCEQNLNHDAMYWYRQDPGQGLRLIYYSQIVNDFQKGDIAEGYSVSREKKESFPLTVTSAQKNPTAFYLCASSIGRVGGSEQYFGPGTRLTVT.

The chain joins TRBV6-6 to TRBJ1-2; D is possibly TRBD1 (6 bases). The CDR3 is 15 amino acids. V dropped 2 bases and J dropped 10 bases, with 20 bases sitting between them. CDR1 is MNHNY and CDR2 is SVGAGI in the germline V gene (reference sequence). In nucleotides, the CDR3 is TGTGCCAGCAGTTACCCCAGGACAGCCAGTTCTCACTACACCTTC. Translating it yields CASSYPRTASSHYTF.

The gene calls are TRBV29-1 and TRBJ1-3; D gene uncertain. V was cut by 4 bases and J by 10 bases, with 11 bases left in between. Germline-derived CDR1 and CDR2 are SQVTM and ANQGSEA. CDR3 length equals 11 residues. In nucleotides, the CDR3 is TGCAGCGTTGTGGCAGAGGGAACCATATATTTT. Translated, it gives CSVVAEGTIYF.